The 22 T cell receptor beta chains presented below share a single source sample, sequenced in a study of blood T cell repertoires in COVID-19. Only in-frame clones appear in the TCRdb table, and some are missing; sequencing was by immunoSEQ multiplex PCR. Here the sample spans 150,000 to 200,000 clones, 60% to 80% being singletons. Sequenced: peripheral blood. Receptor source: a woman in her 70s with acute or convalescent COVID-19.

The V gene is TRBV18, the J gene TRBJ1-2; 8 positions match TRBD1. The CDR3 is made up of 14 amino acids. From germline, CDR1 is KGHSH and CDR2 LQKENI. With 4 bases clipped from V and 8 bases from J, the junction kept 9 bases outside the gene matches. This CDR3 reads CASSLDRVMWGYTF. For the CDR3, the DNA is TGTGCCAGCTCACTGGACAGGGTGATGTGGGGCTACACCTTC.

This clone was detected only once. V usage is TRBV5-4 and J usage is TRBJ1-3; tentative D call: TRBD1 (5 bases). V gave up 7 bases and J gave up 5 bases, with 13 bases separating them. Looked up from germline, CDR1 is SGHNT and CDR2 is YYREEE (reference sequence). The CDR3 has 13 residues. CDR3 bases: TGTGCCAGCCAGCGGGACGGTCGAAACACCATATATTTT. This gives the protein CASQRDGRNTIYF.

This rearrangement joins TRBV5-1 to TRBJ1-4, with TRBD1 matching over 8 bases. From germline, CDR1 is SGHRS and CDR2 YFSETQ. The CDR3 consists of 14 residues. Unmatched junction bases numbered 5, after V lost 5 bases and J lost 5 bases. As DNA, the CDR3 is TGCGCCAGCAGGGGACAGGTGGAAAATGAAAAACTGTTTTTT. Translating gives CASRGQVENEKLFF.

The chain couples TRBV2 to TRBJ2-1; D is ambiguous. Germline V lookup: CDR1 SNHLY, CDR2 FYNNEI. The CDR3 covers 14 residues. With 1 base removed from V and 9 bases from J, the gap between germline ends came to 13 bases. The CDR3 sequence is CASSEGLLVGEQFF. The CDR3 DNA follows: TGTGCCAGCAGTGAAGGTCTGCTGGTCGGTGAGCAGTTCTTC.

The chain combines TRBV6-5 with TRBJ2-7; tentatively, D is TRBD1 (5 bases). Per germline, CDR1 MNHEY and CDR2 SVGAGI. This CDR3 has 13 amino acids. Trimming took 6 bases from V and 3 from J, leaving 12 bases between them. The CDR3 nucleotides read TGTGCCAGCAGACATGAAGGGGACTACGAGCAGTACTTC. Protein product: CASRHEGDYEQYF.

The chain has TRBV18 and TRBJ2-2, with 9 bases matching TRBD1. The germline gives CDR1 KGHSH, CDR2 LQKENI. J gave up 3 bases and V 2 bases, and 1 base lay outside the gene matches. The CDR3 extends over 15 amino acids. The CDR3 loop is CASSPGQGYTGELFF. CDR3 sequence (DNA): TGTGCCAGCTCACCAGGACAGGGGTACACCGGGGAGCTGTTTTTT.

This clone has a handful of counts. The V gene is TRBV19, the J gene TRBJ2-5; 8 bases align to TRBD1. V shed 5 bases, J shed 4 bases, and the junction held 6 bases outside the gene matches. Germline loops: CDR1 LNHDA, CDR2 SQIVND (reference sequence). The CDR3 runs to 14 residues. CDR3 in DNA: TGTGCCAGTAGTGCCCGGGACAGGCGAGAGACCCAGTACTTC. Translated, it gives CASSARDRRETQYF.

This chain links TRBV6-4 with TRBJ2-1, with a possible D match to TRBD2 (5 bases). The CDR3 is made up of 12 amino acids. V was cut by 4 bases and J by 8 bases, with 9 bases left in between. The germline gives CDR1 MRHNA, CDR2 SNTAGT. The CDR3 DNA reads as TGTGCCAGCAGTGTTGTTAGCGATGAGCAGTTCTTC. Translating gives CASSVVSDEQFF.

The chain has TRBV19 and TRBJ1-1; 8 bases agree with TRBD1. J lost 4 bases, V lost 5 bases, and 9 bases had no gene match. Germline-derived CDR1 and CDR2 are LNHDA and SQIVND (reference sequence). The CDR3 spans 15 residues. This chain's CDR3 is CASSPSTGVRTEAFF. In DNA form, the CDR3 reads TGTGCCAGTAGTCCCTCGACAGGGGTACGCACTGAAGCTTTCTTT.

The chain links TRBV19 to TRBJ2-1; D perhaps matches TRBD2 (6 bases). Germline V lookup: CDR1 LNHDA, CDR2 SQIVND (reference sequence). The CDR3 contains 14 residues. With 6 bases removed from V and 5 bases from J, the gap between germline ends came to 14 bases. CDR3 residues: CASSGSGDHNEQFF. The CDR3 region has the DNA TGTGCCAGTAGCGGGAGCGGCGACCACAATGAGCAGTTCTTC. Using reference TRBV19 and TRBJ2-1 for the parts outside the CDR3, the full variable domain is DGGITQSPKYLFRKEGQNVTLSCEQNLNHDAMYWYRQDPGQGLRLIYYSQIVNDFQKGDIAEGYSVSREKKESFPLTVTSAQKNPTAFYLCASSGSGDHNEQFFGPGTRLTVL.

A single count supports this clone. The chain has TRBV5-1 and TRBJ2-2; 8 nucleotides align to TRBD2. Trimming removed 4 bases from V and 11 bases from J; junction bases left unmatched: 13. The germline CDR1 and CDR2 sequences are SGHRS and YFSETQ. This CDR3 contains 15 residues. The CDR3 nucleotides are TGCGCCAGCAGCCCCGCCGGGGGGGAAGCGGGAGAGCTGTTTTTT. Amino acids: CASSPAGGEAGELFF.

This clone was seen at least ten times. The J gene is TRBJ1-1, the V gene TRBV7-9; D is unresolved. The CDR3 has 14 amino acids. Germline V gene sequence: CDR1 SEHNR, CDR2 FQNEAQ (reference sequence). Trimming removed 5 bases at V and 3 bases at J, with 13 bases between. CDR3 loop: CASSASGGHTEAFF. CDR3 nucleotide sequence: TGTGCCAGCAGCGCCTCGGGAGGGCACACTGAAGCTTTCTTT.

This clone occurred a few times. This chain connects TRBV19 to TRBJ1-5, with D perhaps TRBD1 (6 bases). Germline V gene data show CDR1 as LNHDA and CDR2 as SQIVND (reference sequence). CDR3 length: 13 amino acids. Trimming shortened V by 6 bases and J by 11 bases, and 17 bases separated the two germline ends. This CDR3 reads CASREQGESAQHF. In DNA form, the CDR3 reads TGTGCCAGTAGGGAACAGGGAGAATCAGCCCAGCATTTT. The variable domain in full, completed from reference TRBV19 and TRBJ1-5, reads DGGITQSPKYLFRKEGQNVTLSCEQNLNHDAMYWYRQDPGQGLRLIYYSQIVNDFQKGDIAEGYSVSREKKESFPLTVTSAQKNPTAFYLCASREQGESAQHFGDGTRLSIL.

The chain joins TRBV2 to TRBJ2-2, with D possibly TRBD2 on 7 matching bases. Trimming cost V 7 bases and J 6 bases, with 12 bases left between them. Per germline, CDR1 SNHLY and CDR2 FYNNEI. The length of the CDR3 is 13 residues. The CDR3 region is CASKGGRAGELFF. CDR3 DNA sequence: TGTGCCAGCAAAGGGGGGAGGGCCGGGGAGCTGTTTTTT.

The chain employs TRBV7-3 and TRBJ1-2; D is possibly TRBD1 (5 bases). The CDR3 spans 17 residues. Germline CDR1 SGHTA, CDR2 FQGTGA. Trimming removed 1 base from V and 2 bases from J, with 17 bases in between. The CDR3 DNA reads TGTGCCAGCAGCTTAAATGGACCTTCAAGGGGCAACTATGGCTACACCTTC. Amino acids: CASSLNGPSRGNYGYTF.

This chain connects TRBV5-4 to TRBJ2-2; 12 bases are shared with TRBD2. Germline CDR1 reads SGHNT; CDR2 reads YYREEE (reference sequence). This CDR3 is 16 amino acids long. Trimming removed 2 bases from V and 4 bases from J; junction bases left unmatched: 3. The chain's CDR3 is CASSFGLAGLTGELFF. In DNA, the CDR3 is TGTGCCAGCAGCTTCGGACTAGCGGGGCTCACCGGGGAGCTGTTTTTT.

This clone was observed a handful of times. The rearrangement links TRBV20-1 to TRBJ2-7; D remains unclear. Trimming cost V 5 bases and J 4 bases, with 9 bases left between them. Germline CDR1 DFQATT, CDR2 SNEGSKA (reference sequence). This CDR3 is 11 amino acids long. DNA of the CDR3: TGCAGTGCTGCACCACAGTACGAGCAGTACTTC. It translates to CSAAPQYEQYF.

This rearrangement joins TRBV27 to TRBJ2-1; D may be TRBD1 (6 bases). This CDR3 has 16 residues. V was trimmed by 6 bases and J by 9 bases, leaving 24 bases between them. Germline-derived CDR1 and CDR2 are MNHEY and SMNVEV (reference sequence). CDR3 sequence: CASRLTPLRDISEQFF. DNA for the CDR3: TGTGCCAGCAGGCTCACACCTCTTCGGGACATAAGTGAGCAGTTCTTC.

The chain links TRBV27 to TRBJ1-5, with 9 nucleotides matching TRBD1. The V and J ends lost 5 bases and 3 bases, in that order; junction bases with no gene match: 11. This CDR3 region has 17 residues. In germline, CDR1 is MNHEY, CDR2 SMNVEV (reference sequence). For the CDR3, the DNA is TGTGCCAGCAGTACCCGGGGGGACAGGGACCCCAATCAGCCCCAGCATTTT. Amino acid sequence: CASSTRGDRDPNQPQHF.

The chain joins TRBV7-8 to TRBJ2-1; TRBD2 aligns across 14 bases. The CDR3 consists of 16 residues. V lost 5 bases to trimming and J lost 9 bases; unmatched junction nucleotides: 9. The germline V gene has CDR1 SGHVS and CDR2 FQNEAQ. CDR3 amino acids: CASSPGTSGSFSEQFF. The CDR3 DNA is TGTGCCAGCAGCCCCGGGACTAGCGGGAGCTTTAGTGAGCAGTTCTTC.

The chain uses TRBV25-1 and TRBJ2-2, with no clear D. Per germline, CDR1 MGHDK and CDR2 SYGVNS. This CDR3 contains 12 residues. V was shortened by 5 bases and J by 6 bases, with 7 bases between the two germline ends. CDR3 loop: CASSWAAGELFF. As DNA, the CDR3 is TGTGCCAGCAGTTGGGCAGCCGGGGAGCTGTTTTTT.

The gene calls are TRBV5-1 and TRBJ1-4, with no clear D. The CDR3 length is 14 residues. Trimming shortened V by 1 base and J by 5 bases, and 9 bases separated the two germline ends. CDR1 and CDR2 (germline): SGHRS, YFSETQ. CDR3 sequence: CASSLLAGNEKLFF. The DNA for the CDR3 is TGCGCCAGCAGCTTGCTAGCAGGAAATGAAAAACTGTTTTTT. The full variable domain, with the rest looked up from reference TRBV5-1 and TRBJ1-4, is KAGVTQTPRYLIKTRGQQVTLSCSPISGHRSVSWYQQTPGQGLQFLFEYFSETQRNKGNFPGRFSGRQFSNSRSEMNVSTLELGDSALYLCASSLLAGNEKLFFGSGTQLSVL.